This TCR beta chain is from a study of lymphopenia after photon versus proton radiotherapy. Method: immunoSEQ multiplex PCR; TCRdb's copy keeps in-frame clones and lacks some. The sample has over 4,500 clones; more than 65% are singletons. The study's findings and limits: Post-nadir TCR diversity decline inversely tracked overall survival among those who died. Oligoclonal CD8+ Temra expansion after nadir drove photon patients' diversity drop. Authors raise, but do not show, better survival with proton therapy. Proton therapy kept repertoires fairly stable, unlike photons, which gained effector/memory cells.

The CDR3 is 14 amino acids. Germline loops: CDR1 MNHNY, CDR2 SVGAGI (reference sequence). V gave up 3 bases and J gave up 7 bases; unmatched junction bases: 5. Points on this clone: What it binds is unknown.

V is TRBV6-6 and J is TRBJ2-5; 10 bases are a match to TRBD2. This specimen consisted of peripheral blood, obtained from a patient treated with proton-based radiotherapy. This clonotype originated in an elderly man with esophageal cancer. The CDR3 nucleotides read TGTGCCAGCAGTTATGTTGAGCGGGGGGGGACCCAGTACTTC. Translating gives CASSYVERGGTQYF.